This record covers a single T cell receptor beta chain. Its specificity is unknown. The data belong to a study of blood T cells in healthy people across ages. Notes on the study in general: Correlation between TCR beta diversity and naive T cell percentage was strong. With age, beta diversity per million T cells declined roughly linearly, significantly by 40.

The CDR3 is made up of 12 amino acids. V lost 7 bases and J lost 3, with 10 bases in between. Per germline, CDR1 SGHTA and CDR2 FQGNSA. Per-sample yields of isolated PBMCs were at least 6 million. Alongside a J-beta primer mix, a sample-barcoded 5' primer served in a second PCR lasting about 7 to 11 cycles. There were at least 3 million CDR3-containing paired-end reads obtained from each sample. TCRdb recomputed calls from the 5' RACE reads with MiXCR, one row per CDR3 protein. The sample has 1.5 million to 2 million distinct CDR3 sequences, approximately 50% seen once; the top ten hold 2.1%. The V gene is TRBV7-2, the J gene TRBJ2-7; D is uncertain. This receptor was taken from a woman aged 40 to 49 in good health. What was sequenced was blood. CDR3 in amino acids: CASNGDRYEQYF. The CDR3 nucleotides are TGTGCCAGCAATGGTGACCGCTACGAGCAGTACTTC.